The sequence of this T cell receptor (beta chain) was determined in a study of T cell responses to AZD1222 COVID-19 vaccine (dated by TCRdb to about 2021). Background on the whole study: TCR sequencing was performed for roughly 240 trial participants, of whom some 200 were given two doses of AZD1222 and around 25 were given two doses of MenACWY control vaccine. Trial participants were enrolled by age into 18-55, 56-69 and 70-plus year subgroups, with about 150, 27 and 61 TCR-sequenced participants respectively. The full study reports these points: The 56-69-year group was small, and its depth increase did not reach significance, likely because of low power. Nearly half of unique spike-specific TCRs reportedly recognized epitopes outside regions mutated in the B.1.351 and B.1.1.7 variants. Because no day 14 peak-response samples were available, the repertoires could be characterized only after the peak T cell response. The vaccine-associated CD4 TCRs covered the entire spike protein, and the dominant responses fell in regions 160-218 and 743-854. A significant rise in spike-specific TCR breadth and depth was observed after two AZD1222 doses relative to day 0 and relative to MenACWY recipients. Most participants were white British and females outnumbered males, and the authors suggested that clonal diversity may have been underestimated. Conclusions about previously exposed vaccinees are limited, since just 5 to 7 AZD1222 recipients were seropositive for SARS-CoV-2 at baseline.

As to this clone: Its antigen is still unknown. Within one base of it there is no much larger clone, and no base qualities were kept. Other DNA sequences in this specimen translate into the identical CDR3.

Explained via the paper, the time point label denotes: about 28 days (+/-7) after the second vaccine dose. Taken with the paper, the label for treatment or condition translates to: meningococcal conjugate vaccine given as trial control. Vaccinee samples were obtained from the UK trials COV001 and COV002, which included a single-blind randomized controlled phase 2/3 trial of AZD1222 (ChAdOx1 nCoV-19) in healthy adults. Trial participant PBMC samples were collected at day 0 and day 28 after the second dose for TCRbeta chain sequencing. The CDR3 regions of human TCRbeta chains were subjected to immunosequencing. Under the source paper's analysis protocol: Repertoire TCRs were matched against a reference library of SARS-CoV-2-specific TCRs generated with the MIRA antigen-specificity platform. Breadth meant the fraction of unique TCRs that were SARS-CoV-2-associated, whereas depth meant the fraction of total T cells that were SARS-CoV-2-associated. Each spike-specific TCR was assigned to its reactive spike region and to a CD4 or CD8 class using the MIRA data. Log10-transformed breadth and depth values were compared by one-way ANOVA with Sidak's multiple comparisons tests. Drawn from immuneACCESS, this table holds only the in-frame rearrangements with V and J called that TCRdb kept. Clones are partly lost; checked studies trace under half to an unresolved V gene and leave the rest unexplained. V and J calls and clone size follow that table, whereas D and trimming were derived from the DNA. For this sample there are just under 150,000 clones; 70% to 90% appear just once. Jointly, the top ten make up under 7% of the sample.

The sample here was peripheral blood, taken 28 days after the second dose of the MenACWY control vaccine. The TCR was taken from an adult who received the MenACWY meningococcal vaccine as a control.

CDR3 region: CASSLGSGNTIYF. The nucleotide sequence is TGTGCCAGCAGTTTGGGTTCTGGAAACACCATATATTTT. The chain joins TRBV28 to TRBJ1-3; the D gene is not confidently resolved. Trimming at the junction amounts to 3 bases on V and 1 base on J, and the germline ends lie 4 bases apart. The germline V gene gives CDR1 as MDHEN and CDR2 as SYDVKM. The CDR3 has 13 amino acids, counting the end cysteine and phenylalanine. The entry retains the CDR3 DNA only, 39 bases that are in frame from base 1.